A single sample is the source of the 3 T cell receptor beta chains below, sequenced in a study of read filtering for tumor transcriptome and immune sequencing. The library was built from approximately 400 ng RNA with molecular barcoded adaptors for alpha/delta and beta/gamma chains. Each CDR3 protein is one row after TCRdb ran MiXCR on the reads. The sample lists about 46,000 distinct CDR3 sequences; 20% were seen once. What was sequenced was a population of CD138-negative cells sorted from bone marrow. The receptors here all came from a donor at least 40 years old with multiple myeloma.

This clonotype was seen many times. The rearrangement joins TRBV28 to TRBJ2-7; D gene uncertain. V lost 4 bases and J lost 7, with 17 bases in between. CDR1 MDHEN and CDR2 SYDVKM come from the germline V gene. CDR3 length: 14 amino acids. The CDR3 is CASSSLLRAGEQYF. The CDR3 bases are TGTGCCAGCAGTTCCTTGCTAAGGGCCGGTGAGCAGTACTTC.

This clonotype was seen repeatedly, ten times or more. The rearrangement joins TRBV4-1 to TRBJ2-2; D possibly uses TRBD1 or TRBD2 (6 bases each). The CDR3 is 16 amino acids. Germline-derived CDR1 and CDR2 are MGHRA and YSYEKL. V was pared by 4 bases and J by 7 bases, with 19 bases between. The CDR3 sequence: CASSPGNGGRNGELFF. The CDR3 DNA is TGCGCCAGCAGCCCCGGTAATGGGGGGCGTAACGGGGAGCTGTTTTTT.

This clonotype was detected ten times or more. V gene TRBV2 combines with J gene TRBJ2-7; no reliable D call. CDR3 size: 13 residues. Per the germline V gene, CDR1 is SNHLY and CDR2 is FYNNEI. The germline V and J ends were trimmed by 6 bases and 4 bases, with 13 bases remaining between them. The CDR3 spells CASSKFISYEQYF. CDR3 bases: TGTGCCAGCAGCAAGTTCATCTCGTACGAGCAGTACTTC.